The 3 T cell receptor beta chains in this list originate from one sample, sequenced in a study of blood T cell repertoires in COVID-19. Repertoires were generated with immunoSEQ multiplex PCR, while TCRdb's copy carries only in-frame clones and drops some. The table records about 120,000 clones, 80% to 90% of them present only once. The sample comprised peripheral blood. Receptor source: a man aged 65-85 years with active or convalescent COVID-19.

The chain links TRBV5-1 to TRBJ2-1, with 7 positions matching TRBD1. V was clipped by 0 bases and J by 2 bases; unmatched bases: 8. This CDR3 spans 17 amino acids. CDR1 and CDR2 (germline): SGHRS, YFSETQ. The CDR3 is CASSLGGTGQPYNEQFF. The CDR3 bases are TGCGCCAGCAGCTTGGGGGGGACGGGACAGCCCTACAATGAGCAGTTCTTC. The variable domain in full, completed from reference TRBV5-1 and TRBJ2-1, reads KAGVTQTPRYLIKTRGQQVTLSCSPISGHRSVSWYQQTPGQGLQFLFEYFSETQRNKGNFPGRFSGRQFSNSRSEMNVSTLELGDSALYLCASSLGGTGQPYNEQFFGPGTRLTVL.

The J gene is TRBJ2-1, the V gene TRBV24-1; D not resolved. Per the germline V gene, CDR1 is KGHDR and CDR2 is SFDVKD. Deletions cut 0 bases from V and 7 bases from J, with 9 bases between. The CDR3 has 14 amino acids. The CDR3 DNA reads TGTGCCACCAGTGATTTGGGGCCTTATAATGAGCAGTTCTTC. Protein product: CATSDLGPYNEQFF.

This sequence joins TRBV7-8 and TRBJ1-1; 7 bases agree with TRBD1. Per the germline V gene, CDR1 is SGHVS and CDR2 is FQNEAQ. This CDR3 is 14 amino acids long. The V and J ends lost 4 bases and 10 bases, in that order; junction bases with no gene match: 12. As DNA, the CDR3 is TGTGCCAGCAGCTCGCTCTCTCAAGGGGGCGGAGCTTTCTTT. The encoded protein is CASSSLSQGGGAFF.